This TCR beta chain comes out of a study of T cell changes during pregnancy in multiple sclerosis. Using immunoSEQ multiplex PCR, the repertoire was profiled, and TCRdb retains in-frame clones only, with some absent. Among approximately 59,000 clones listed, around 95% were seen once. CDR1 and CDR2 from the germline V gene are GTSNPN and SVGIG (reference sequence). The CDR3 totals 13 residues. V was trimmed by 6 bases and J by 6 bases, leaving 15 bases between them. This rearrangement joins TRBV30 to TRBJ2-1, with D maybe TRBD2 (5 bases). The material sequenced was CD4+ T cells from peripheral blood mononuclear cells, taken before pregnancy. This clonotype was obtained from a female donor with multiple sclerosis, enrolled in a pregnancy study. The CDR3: CACKRPEINEQFF. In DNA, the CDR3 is TGTGCCTGCAAGCGGCCCGAAATCAATGAGCAGTTCTTC. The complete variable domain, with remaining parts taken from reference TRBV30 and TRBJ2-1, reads SQTIHQWPATLVQPVGSPLSLECTVEGTSNPNLYWYRQAAGRGLQLLFYSVGIGQISSEVPQNLSASRPQDRQFILSSKKLLLSDSGFYLCACKRPEINEQFFGPGTRLTVL.